This TCR beta chain stems from a study of Graves' ophthalmopathy and Graves' hyperthyroidism. This CDR3 contains 12 residues. V was shortened by 6 bases and J by 4 bases, with 9 bases between the two germline ends. The germline V gene has CDR1 GTSNPN and CDR2 SVGIG (reference sequence). RNA served as the template for amplifying TCR beta CDR3 regions. HTBI-primed RT-PCR formed the first round, and a multiplex PCR formed the second. TCRdb reanalysed the multiplex PCR reads using MiXCR and keeps one entry per CDR3 protein. Of 200,000 to 250,000 distinct CDR3 sequences in the sample, about 22% were seen once.

This chain joins TRBV30 and TRBJ2-2; D ambiguous. Material: peripheral blood. The sequence was collected from a woman in her forties or fifties with Graves' ophthalmopathy. CDR3 coding DNA: TGTGCCTGCGGGCAGGTCACCGGGGAGCTGTTTTTT. Translation gives CACGQVTGELFF.